This TCR beta chain appears in the sequencing data of a study of post-analysis software for immune sequencing data. Study context: Patients with relapsing-remitting, secondary progressive and progressive-relapsing multiple sclerosis courses were all represented. Overall study findings and caveats: With TRBV5-6, TRBV5-1 and TRBV20-1 included, 4 or 5 TRBV segments were more frequent in patients than in controls. Controls had significantly higher normalized Chao1 diversity than multiple sclerosis patients. The authors found that F measure strongly co-clustered same-batch samples.

This clonotype appeared a few times. Its target is unknown. The TCR beta cDNA libraries contained unique molecular identifiers. Once roughly 0.95 to 10 million T cells were used, approximately 470,000 cDNA molecules resulted. TCRdb passed the PCR reads through MiXCR, listing each CDR3 protein once. The table includes more than 450,000 distinct CDR3 sequences, 44% detected once. The CDR3 is made up of 17 amino acids. V dropped 2 bases and J dropped 3 bases, with 17 bases sitting between them. Germline V gives CDR1 SEHNR, CDR2 FQNEAQ (reference sequence). The source is a girl aged 10 to 17 with multiple sclerosis. Sequences were obtained from blood. This chain joins TRBV7-9 and TRBJ2-1; a possible D gene is TRBD2 (6 bases). CDR3 residues: CASSLIGDSGNYNEQFF. CDR3 coding DNA: TGTGCCAGCAGCTTAATAGGCGATAGCGGAAACTACAATGAGCAGTTCTTC.